These T cell receptor beta chains were read from a single sample in a study of T-cell memory formation after mild COVID-19. TCRdb processed the 5' RACE reads anew with MiXCR; each CDR3 protein has one entry. Of 450,000 to 650,000 distinct CDR3 sequences listed, 20% were seen once; the top ten hold roughly an eighth. Sequencing was done on a sample of PBMCs or a T cell subset sorted from them (not recorded which). The receptors derive from an adult woman who had mild COVID-19 (a few samples of this study predate the infection). Cell type and time point are not known. Each CDR3 is given with its conserved first and last residue. A D gene is named only where the DNA matches it firmly. Clone size is not always given. Where it is, it says once, few, many or a class for expanded clones.

j_call	v_call	clone_size	d_call	cdr3_aa	cdr3_nt
TRBJ1-6	TRBV4-1	.	.	CASSQGRNNSPLHF	TGCGCCAGCAGCCAGGGACGGAATAATTCACCCCTCCACTTT
TRBJ2-3	TRBV20-1	few	TRBD2	CSARETLAGTDTQYF	TGCAGTGCTAGAGAAACCCTAGCGGGCACAGATACGCAGTATTTT
TRBJ2-7	TRBV7-2	few	TRBD2	CASSLDSSGGYYEQYF	TGTGCCAGCAGCTTAGATTCTAGCGGGGGGTACTACGAGCAGTACTTC
TRBJ2-3	TRBV12-3/TRBV12-4	many	TRBD2	CASSFERGLTDTQYF	TGTGCCAGCAGTTTCGAGCGGGGGCTTACAGATACGCAGTATTTT
TRBJ2-5	TRBV24-1	few	.	CATSRGFQETQYF	TGTGCCACCAGCAGGGGTTTCCAAGAGACCCAGTACTTC
TRBJ1-2	TRBV12-3/TRBV12-4	few	.	CASSFGGNGYTF	TGTGCCAGCAGTTTCGGGGGGAATGGCTACACCTTC
TRBJ2-2	TRBV3-1	.	TRBD2	CASRVGLADTGELFF	TGTGCCAGCCGTGTGGGACTAGCGGACACCGGGGAGCTGTTTTTT
TRBJ1-5	TRBV7-6	.	.	CASSLGVHQPQHF	TGTGCCAGCAGCTTGGGGGTACATCAGCCCCAGCATTTT
TRBJ1-2	TRBV6-5	.	.	CASSYSGPGDYGYTF	TGTGCCAGCAGTTACTCCGGACCGGGAGACTATGGCTACACCTTC
TRBJ2-6	TRBV14	.	TRBD1	CASSQVKGQIFSGANVLTF	TGTGCCAGCAGCCAAGTCAAGGGACAGATCTTCTCTGGGGCCAACGTCCTGACTTTC
TRBJ2-7	TRBV5-6	few	.	CASSLAHLVPGEQYF	TGTGCCAGCAGCTTGGCCCACTTGGTCCCTGGGGAGCAGTACTTC
TRBJ2-7	TRBV3-1	.	.	CASSQAPHEQYF	TGTGCCAGCAGCCAAGCGCCCCACGAGCAGTACTTC
TRBJ1-6	TRBV6-2/TRBV6-3	.	.	CACIGQYNSPLHF	TGTGCCTGTATTGGACAGTATAATTCACCCCTCCACTTT
TRBJ2-2	TRBV4-1	few	TRBD1	CASSPTGQGITGELFF	TGCGCCAGCAGCCCGACGGGACAGGGTATCACCGGGGAGCTGTTTTTT
TRBJ1-4	TRBV11-2	few	TRBD1	CASSSTGGAREKLFF	TGTGCCAGCAGCTCAACAGGGGGCGCGAGGGAAAAACTGTTTTTT
TRBJ2-7	TRBV7-9	few	TRBD2	CASSRTSGRAAPYEQYF	TGTGCCAGCAGCAGGACTAGCGGGAGGGCCGCCCCCTACGAGCAGTACTTC
TRBJ2-7	TRBV5-1	few	TRBD1	CASSFGQGANEQYF	TGCGCCAGCAGCTTCGGACAGGGGGCGAACGAGCAGTACTTC
TRBJ2-7	TRBV6-2/TRBV6-3	few	TRBD2	CASKGTSVYEQYF	TGTGCCAGCAAGGGGACTAGCGTCTACGAGCAGTACTTC
TRBJ1-1	TRBV7-2	.	.	CASSASRGAFF	TGTGCCAGCAGCGCTAGCAGGGGTGCTTTCTTT
TRBJ2-2	TRBV12-3/TRBV12-4	few	.	CASSFLGTTGELFF	TGTGCCAGCAGTTTTTTAGGTACCACCGGGGAGCTGTTTTTT
TRBJ2-1	TRBV7-9	.	.	CASSLFHPGEQFF	TGTGCCAGCAGCTTATTTCACCCGGGTGAGCAGTTCTTC
TRBJ2-5	TRBV12-3/TRBV12-4	few	TRBD1	CASSYIRRDRGEETQYF	TGTGCCAGCAGCTATATCCGAAGGGACAGGGGGGAGGAGACCCAGTACTTC
TRBJ2-3	TRBV6-1	.	TRBD2	CARSGLAGTDTQYF	TGTGCCAGAAGTGGGCTAGCGGGCACAGATACGCAGTATTTT
TRBJ2-3	TRBV12-3/TRBV12-4	.	TRBD2	CASSPEARLAGKDTQYF	TGTGCCAGCAGTCCCGAGGCGAGACTAGCGGGGAAAGATACGCAGTATTTT
TRBJ2-7	TRBV6-2/TRBV6-3	few	TRBD2	CASSYLLLAGLYEQYF	TGTGCCAGCAGTTACCTTTTGCTAGCGGGGCTCTACGAGCAGTACTTC
TRBJ2-2	TRBV12-3/TRBV12-4	.	.	CASSFSDWGAIHTGELFF	TGTGCCAGCAGTTTCTCCGATTGGGGGGCCATACACACCGGGGAGCTGTTTTTT
TRBJ2-7	TRBV5-5	.	TRBD1	CASRLGQGDYEQYF	TGTGCCAGCAGACTTGGACAGGGTGACTACGAGCAGTACTTC
TRBJ1-3	TRBV12-3/TRBV12-4	few	.	CASSYLSDGTIYF	TGTGCCAGCAGTTATCTAAGCGACGGCACCATATATTTT
TRBJ1-1	TRBV6-6	few	.	CASTRGAMNTEAFF	TGTGCCAGCACCCGAGGAGCCATGAACACTGAAGCTTTCTTT
TRBJ1-2	TRBV7-2	.	.	CASSRDKSYGYTF	TGTGCCAGCAGCCGGGACAAATCCTATGGCTACACCTTC
TRBJ2-2	TRBV19	few	.	CATTPRYGELFF	TGTGCCACCACTCCCAGATACGGGGAGCTGTTTTTT
TRBJ2-2	TRBV5-6	few	.	CASSPEPNTGELFF	TGTGCCAGCAGCCCCGAGCCCAACACCGGGGAGCTGTTTTTT
TRBJ2-6	TRBV20-1	.	TRBD1	CSGRPGGSGANVLTF	TGCAGTGGTAGACCAGGGGGCTCCGGGGCCAACGTCCTGACTTTC
TRBJ1-2	TRBV6-1	.	.	CASSEPSRAFYGRNYGYTF	TGTGCCAGCAGTGAGCCAAGTCGAGCCTTTTATGGCAGGAACTATGGCTACACCTTC
TRBJ2-3	TRBV7-9	.	.	CASSSKTGTDTQYF	TGTGCCAGCAGCTCGAAGACAGGCACAGATACGCAGTATTTT
TRBJ1-5	TRBV6-5	many	.	CASSPRGGGQPQHF	TGTGCCAGCAGCCCCCGGGGAGGGGGGCAGCCCCAGCATTTT
TRBJ1-1	TRBV4-2	.	.	CASSQGEIGRAVNTEAFF	TGTGCCAGCAGCCAAGGGGAGATAGGAAGAGCCGTGAACACTGAAGCTTTCTTT
TRBJ1-5	TRBV11-3	.	.	CASSLGMGMGNQPQHF	TGTGCCAGCAGCTTAGGGATGGGGATGGGCAATCAGCCCCAGCATTTT
TRBJ2-5	TRBV7-9	.	TRBD2	CASSPRGSSGSETQYF	TGTGCCAGCAGCCCCCGAGGATCTAGCGGGAGTGAGACCCAGTACTTC
TRBJ2-7	TRBV4-1	.	TRBD2	CASSQDGTTTYEQYF	TGCGCCAGCAGCCAAGATGGGACTACAACCTACGAGCAGTACTTC
TRBJ1-6	TRBV15	few	.	CATSRQGGNSPLHF	TGTGCCACCAGCAGGCAGGGTGGCAATTCACCCCTCCACTTT
TRBJ2-1	TRBV7-8	.	TRBD2	CASSTPGSGLYNEQFF	TGTGCCAGCAGCACCCCGGGTAGCGGGCTATACAATGAGCAGTTCTTC
TRBJ2-7	TRBV7-2	.	TRBD2	CASSSEGLAVYEQYF	TGTGCCAGCAGCTCCGAGGGACTAGCGGTCTACGAGCAGTACTTC
TRBJ1-6	TRBV12-3/TRBV12-4	.	TRBD1	CASSDLGQGNSPLHF	TGTGCCAGCAGCGACCTTGGACAGGGAAATTCACCCCTCCACTTT
TRBJ2-2	TRBV7-9	.	.	CAHLTSIQGGELFF	TGTGCTCACCTAACAAGCATCCAGGGCGGGGAGCTGTTTTTT
TRBJ2-1	TRBV2	few	.	CASTGLSFYNEQFF	TGTGCCAGTACGGGACTTTCATTCTACAATGAGCAGTTCTTC
TRBJ1-1	TRBV4-1	few	.	CASSPRGTGNTEAFF	TGCGCCAGCAGCCCAAGGGGTACTGGGAACACTGAAGCTTTCTTT
TRBJ2-3	TRBV9	few	TRBD2	CASSMGRDGVRDTQYF	TGTGCCAGCAGCATGGGGAGGGACGGAGTGAGAGATACGCAGTATTTT
TRBJ2-1	TRBV2	.	TRBD2	CASSEERLAGHHNEQFF	TGTGCCAGCAGTGAAGAAAGGCTAGCGGGACACCACAATGAGCAGTTCTTC
TRBJ2-1	TRBV5-5	many	.	CASSLSWASYNEQFF	TGTGCCAGCAGCTTGTCTTGGGCGTCCTACAATGAGCAGTTCTTC
TRBJ2-5	TRBV11-2	.	.	CASSLDQQTQYF	TGTGCCAGCAGCTTAGATCAACAGACCCAGTACTTC
TRBJ2-1	TRBV7-3	.	TRBD1	CASSLGQGEHNEQFF	TGTGCCAGCAGCTTGGGACAGGGGGAACACAATGAGCAGTTCTTC
TRBJ2-7	TRBV5-1	.	.	CASSRDLESYEQYF	TGCGCCAGCAGCAGGGACCTGGAGTCCTACGAGCAGTACTTC
TRBJ2-7	TRBV20-1	few	TRBD2	CSARWTSAYEQYF	TGCAGTGCTAGGTGGACTAGCGCATACGAGCAGTACTTC
TRBJ1-2	TRBV7-3	.	.	CASSLTQEGGQVYGYTF	TGTGCCAGCAGCTTAACCCAGGAGGGCGGGCAAGTCTATGGCTACACCTTC
TRBJ2-7	TRBV10-3	.	TRBD1	CAISFGQGKTYEQYF	TGTGCCATCAGCTTTGGACAGGGAAAGACCTACGAGCAGTACTTC
TRBJ2-1	TRBV4-3	few	TRBD2	CASSYDRTSGYNEQFF	TGCGCCAGCAGCTACGATCGGACTAGCGGATACAATGAGCAGTTCTTC
TRBJ1-1	TRBV6-6	.	.	CASSYSRTEAFF	TGTGCCAGCAGTTACTCACGCACTGAAGCTTTCTTT
TRBJ1-2	TRBV6-5	.	.	CASTNTPLYGYTF	TGTGCCAGCACCAACACCCCGTTGTATGGCTACACCTTC